Sequencing of this T cell receptor beta chain was carried out in a study of blood T cell repertoires in COVID-19. On the study more broadly: T cells, B-cell-depleted T cells, or PBMCs provided the cDNA or gDNA that served as material.

Per the study methods: From reference gene primer amplification, estimates of nucleated cell counts were derived. This table comes from immunoSEQ multiplex PCR, and its TCRdb copy is limited to in-frame clones, with some not included. That table furnishes V, J and clone size, whereas the DNA furnished D and trimming. Of 190,000 or so clones listed, 85% to 90% were seen once; the top ten hold approximately 0.93%. CDR1 and CDR2 from the germline V gene are SGHRS and YFSETQ. V gave up 0 bases and J gave up 2 bases, with 32 bases separating them. The CDR3 is made up of 23 amino acids. The sequencing sample was made of peripheral blood. The genes are TRBV5-1 and TRBJ2-2; possibly TRBD1 for D (6 bases). The TCR sequence derives from a woman under 30 who had recovered from COVID-19. The CDR3 DNA follows: TGCGCCAGCAGCTTGGCCCGGTGGTCCGCCAACATAAGGGGGTCCCGAAACACCGGGGAGCTGTTTTTT. Amino acid sequence: CASSLARWSANIRGSRNTGELFF.